Listed below are T cell receptor beta chains from one sample, sequenced in a study of regulatory T cells. Assay: immunoSEQ multiplex PCR; the TCRdb copy retains only in-frame clones and omits some. The sample lists 30,000 to 40,000 clones, around 89% occurring once. Sequenced sample: conventional CD4+ T cells sorted from blood. The origin of the receptors is a person aged 18-29 years with CD3G deficiency. The CDR3 runs from the conserved cysteine through the conserved F or W. The D gene is left open where the match is weak. Only some rows state a clone size, as once, few, many or a class for expanded clones.

V gene: TRBV10-3; clone size: .; D gene: .; J gene: TRBJ1-1; CDR3 DNA: TGTGCCATCAGTGAGTCAGGGGGCACTGAAGCTTTCTTT; CDR3 protein: CAISESGGTEAFF
V gene: TRBV5-1; clone size: .; D gene: TRBD2; J gene: TRBJ2-3; CDR3 DNA: TGCGCCAGCCGACTAGCGGGAGCTTGGGATACGCAGTATTTT; CDR3 protein: CASRLAGAWDTQYF
V gene: TRBV10-2; clone size: .; D gene: TRBD2; J gene: TRBJ2-1; CDR3 DNA: TGCGCCAGCAGCGGACTAGCGGGAGGTGAGCAGTTCTTC; CDR3 protein: CASSGLAGGEQFF
V gene: TRBV7-2; clone size: .; D gene: TRBD2; J gene: TRBJ2-3; CDR3 DNA: TGTGCCAGCAGCTTCCGCGGGGGTAGCACAGATACGCAGTATTTT; CDR3 protein: CASSFRGGSTDTQYF
V gene: TRBV28; clone size: .; D gene: .; J gene: TRBJ2-2; CDR3 DNA: TGTGCCAGCAGTCCGCGGAAGCCCTCGAACACCGGGGAGCTGTTTTTT; CDR3 protein: CASSPRKPSNTGELFF
V gene: TRBV18; clone size: .; D gene: .; J gene: TRBJ2-2; CDR3 DNA: TGTGCCAGCTCTCCAGTTCAAGGCGGGGAGCTGTTTTTT; CDR3 protein: CASSPVQGGELFF
V gene: TRBV19; clone size: .; D gene: .; J gene: TRBJ2-2; CDR3 DNA: TGTGCCACAAGACCCAAAGGGGACACCGGGGAGCTGTTTTTT; CDR3 protein: CATRPKGDTGELFF
V gene: TRBV4-1; clone size: .; D gene: .; J gene: TRBJ1-1; CDR3 DNA: TGCGCCAGCAGCCAAGATCCAAGAGCGCAACCTTGGGGAGCTTTCTTT; CDR3 protein: CASSQDPRAQPWGAFF
V gene: TRBV18; clone size: .; D gene: .; J gene: TRBJ2-7; CDR3 DNA: TGTGCCAGCTCACCCCCCGGGAAGGGCGAGCAGTACTTC; CDR3 protein: CASSPPGKGEQYF
V gene: TRBV11-2; clone size: .; D gene: .; J gene: TRBJ2-6; CDR3 DNA: TGTGCCAGCAGTTTACAGTTCTCTGGGGCCAACGTCCTGACTTTC; CDR3 protein: CASSLQFSGANVLTF
V gene: TRBV5-1; clone size: .; D gene: .; J gene: TRBJ2-3; CDR3 DNA: TGCGCCAGCAGCTCGGGATCAGATACGCAGTATTTT; CDR3 protein: CASSSGSDTQYF
V gene: TRBV28; clone size: .; D gene: .; J gene: TRBJ2-1; CDR3 DNA: TGTGCCAGCAGTATGGGGGGAGGCTCCTACAATGAGCAGTTCTTC; CDR3 protein: CASSMGGGSYNEQFF
V gene: TRBV6-1; clone size: .; D gene: .; J gene: TRBJ1-2; CDR3 DNA: TGTGCCAGCAGCCCCAGGGGAGAATATGGCTACACCTTC; CDR3 protein: CASSPRGEYGYTF
V gene: TRBV28; clone size: .; D gene: TRBD1; J gene: TRBJ2-3; CDR3 DNA: TGTGCCAGCAGTATAGGGGGCGCCCCCTCGGGTGGTACGCAGTATTTT; CDR3 protein: CASSIGGAPSGGTQYF
V gene: TRBV5-5; clone size: once; D gene: .; J gene: TRBJ2-1; CDR3 DNA: TGTGCCAGCAGCTACAGGGTTTACAATGAGCAGTTCTTC; CDR3 protein: CASSYRVYNEQFF
V gene: TRBV7-9; clone size: .; D gene: TRBD1; J gene: TRBJ2-7; CDR3 DNA: TGTGCCAGCAGCTTAGGGGACAGGTACGAGCAGTACTTC; CDR3 protein: CASSLGDRYEQYF
V gene: TRBV7-8; clone size: once; D gene: .; J gene: TRBJ2-5; CDR3 DNA: TGTGCCAGCAGCTCTAGGGGCCGAGCGGCCCCAGGAGGGGAGACCCAGTACTTC; CDR3 protein: CASSSRGRAAPGGETQYF
V gene: TRBV18; clone size: .; D gene: .; J gene: TRBJ1-2; CDR3 DNA: TGTGCCAGCTCACCACCGGTTCGCTATGGCTACACCTTC; CDR3 protein: CASSPPVRYGYTF
V gene: TRBV11-1; clone size: .; D gene: .; J gene: TRBJ1-1; CDR3 DNA: TGTGCCAGCAGCTTGGCAGGAGGGAGCACTGAAGCTTTCTTT; CDR3 protein: CASSLAGGSTEAFF
V gene: TRBV12-5; clone size: .; D gene: .; J gene: TRBJ2-7; CDR3 DNA: TGTGCTAGTGGTCTGCGGGGGACATTCCACTACGAGCAGTACTTC; CDR3 protein: CASGLRGTFHYEQYF
V gene: TRBV28; clone size: once; D gene: TRBD1; J gene: TRBJ2-1; CDR3 DNA: TGTGCCAGCAGTTCCCCTTCGGGACAGCGCCTTTACAATGAGCAGTTCTTC; CDR3 protein: CASSSPSGQRLYNEQFF
V gene: TRBV7-9; clone size: once; D gene: .; J gene: TRBJ2-3; CDR3 DNA: TGTGCCAGCAGCTTAGCCACAGGGCCCGGCACAGATACGCAGTATTTT; CDR3 protein: CASSLATGPGTDTQYF
V gene: TRBV6-1; clone size: .; D gene: TRBD1; J gene: TRBJ2-4; CDR3 DNA: TGTGCCAGCAGTGATTACAGGGGCATAGCCAAAAACATTCAGTACTTC; CDR3 protein: CASSDYRGIAKNIQYF
V gene: TRBV7-8; clone size: .; D gene: .; J gene: TRBJ2-7; CDR3 DNA: TGTGCCAGCAGCTTCGGGAGACAGGGCTCCTTCGAGCAGTACTTC; CDR3 protein: CASSFGRQGSFEQYF
V gene: TRBV5-1; clone size: .; D gene: .; J gene: TRBJ2-6; CDR3 DNA: TGCGCCAGCCGCACCTCCTCTGGGGCCAACGTCCTGACTTTC; CDR3 protein: CASRTSSGANVLTF
V gene: TRBV6-1; clone size: .; D gene: .; J gene: TRBJ2-7; CDR3 DNA: TGTGCCAGCCGTGGGAGGCAGGGATCCTACGAGCAGTACTTC; CDR3 protein: CASRGRQGSYEQYF
V gene: TRBV5-1; clone size: once; D gene: TRBD2; J gene: TRBJ2-3; CDR3 DNA: TGCGCCAGCAGCTGGGGACTAGCTTCCGATACGCAGTATTTT; CDR3 protein: CASSWGLASDTQYF
V gene: TRBV28; clone size: .; D gene: TRBD2; J gene: TRBJ2-2; CDR3 DNA: TGTGCCAGCAGCCCTAGCGGGAGGGTCGGGGAGCTGTTTTTT; CDR3 protein: CASSPSGRVGELFF
V gene: TRBV28; clone size: .; D gene: .; J gene: TRBJ1-2; CDR3 DNA: TGTGCCAGCAGTCCATGGACTCTACTAGGCGGCTACACCTTC; CDR3 protein: CASSPWTLLGGYTF
V gene: TRBV6-5; clone size: .; D gene: .; J gene: TRBJ1-1; CDR3 DNA: TGTGCCAGCAGTTACTCGTCGAGAGGAACTGAAGCTTTCTTT; CDR3 protein: CASSYSSRGTEAFF
V gene: TRBV6-1; clone size: .; D gene: TRBD1; J gene: TRBJ1-1; CDR3 DNA: TGTGCCAGCAGCGAGCGGACAGGGAACACTGAAGCTTTCTTT; CDR3 protein: CASSERTGNTEAFF